This T cell receptor (beta chain) was found in a study of shared clonotypes between healthy human individuals. Libraries were prepared by immunoSEQ multiplex PCR; TCRdb keeps only in-frame clonotypes and omits some of them. The sample lists 2.5 million or so clones; around nine tenths were seen once. The material sequenced was naive CD4+ T cells sorted from blood. Subset here: CD45RA+ positively selected. This receptor was taken from a man aged 18 to 35 in good health.

DNA of the CDR3: TGTGCCAGTAGTATCGTACCAGATAGCACAGATACGCAGTATTTT. Translated: CASSIVPDSTDTQYF. The chain uses TRBV19 and TRBJ2-3; no reliable D call. CDR1 is LNHDA and CDR2 is SQIVND in the germline V gene (reference sequence). V was cut by 3 bases and J by 0 bases, with 10 bases left in between. This CDR3 comprises 15 residues.